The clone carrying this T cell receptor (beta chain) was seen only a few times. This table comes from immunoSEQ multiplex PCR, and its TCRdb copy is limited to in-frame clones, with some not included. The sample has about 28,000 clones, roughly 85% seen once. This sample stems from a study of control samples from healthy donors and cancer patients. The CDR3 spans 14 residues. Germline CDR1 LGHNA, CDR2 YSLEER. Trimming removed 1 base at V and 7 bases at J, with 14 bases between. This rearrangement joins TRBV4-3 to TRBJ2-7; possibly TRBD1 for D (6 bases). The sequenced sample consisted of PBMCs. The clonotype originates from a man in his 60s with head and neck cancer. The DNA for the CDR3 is TGCGCCAGCAGCCAAGGTCTGGGGGCGAGGGAGCAGTACTTC. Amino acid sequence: CASSQGLGAREQYF.